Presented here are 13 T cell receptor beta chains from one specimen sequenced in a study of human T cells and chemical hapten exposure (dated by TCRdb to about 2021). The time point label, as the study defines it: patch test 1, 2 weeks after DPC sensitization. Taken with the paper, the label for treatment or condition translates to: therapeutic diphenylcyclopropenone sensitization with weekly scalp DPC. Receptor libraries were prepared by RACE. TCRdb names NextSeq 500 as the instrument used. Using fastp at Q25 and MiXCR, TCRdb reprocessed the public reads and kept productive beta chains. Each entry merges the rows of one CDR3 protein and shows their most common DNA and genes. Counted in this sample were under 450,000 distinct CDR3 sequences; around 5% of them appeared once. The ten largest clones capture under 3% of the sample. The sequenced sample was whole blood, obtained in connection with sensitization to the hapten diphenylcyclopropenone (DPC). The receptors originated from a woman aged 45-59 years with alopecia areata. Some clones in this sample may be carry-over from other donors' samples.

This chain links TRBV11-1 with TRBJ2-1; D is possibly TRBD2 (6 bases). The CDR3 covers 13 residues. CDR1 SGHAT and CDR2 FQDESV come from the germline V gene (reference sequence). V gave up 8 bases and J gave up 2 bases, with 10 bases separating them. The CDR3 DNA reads TGTGCCAGCCTAGGAGGGGCCTACAATGAGCAGTTCTTC. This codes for CASLGGAYNEQFF.

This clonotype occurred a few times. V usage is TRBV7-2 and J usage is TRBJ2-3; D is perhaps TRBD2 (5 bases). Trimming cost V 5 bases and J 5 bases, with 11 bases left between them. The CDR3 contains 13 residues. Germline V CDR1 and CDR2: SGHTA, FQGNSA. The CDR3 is CASSPLGRDTQYF. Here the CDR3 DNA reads TGTGCCAGCAGCCCATTGGGGAGAGATACGCAGTATTTT.

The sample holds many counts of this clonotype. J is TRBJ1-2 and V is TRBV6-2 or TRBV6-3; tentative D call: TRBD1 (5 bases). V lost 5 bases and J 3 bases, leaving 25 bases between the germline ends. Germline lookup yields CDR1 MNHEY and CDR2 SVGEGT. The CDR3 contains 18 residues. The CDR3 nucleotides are TGTGCCAGCAGTGGCACTACGGGACGAAATCCCATTGACTATGGCTACACCTTC. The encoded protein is CASSGTTGRNPIDYGYTF.

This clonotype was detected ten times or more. CDR3 coding DNA: TGTGCCAGTAGTAAGGAGGGGGCCTACGAGCAGTACTTC. It specifies CASSKEGAYEQYF. The chain is built from TRBV19 and TRBJ2-7, with D possibly being TRBD1 or TRBD2 (6 bases each). Trimming removed 4 bases at V and 2 bases at J, with 9 bases between. The length of the CDR3 is 13 residues. CDR1 is LNHDA, CDR2 SQIVND, per germline (reference sequence).

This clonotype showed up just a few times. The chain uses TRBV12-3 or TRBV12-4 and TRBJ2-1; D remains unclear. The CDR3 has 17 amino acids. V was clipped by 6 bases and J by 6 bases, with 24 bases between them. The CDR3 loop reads CASSPPDIPPPLNEQFF. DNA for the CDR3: TGTGCCAGCAGCCCCCCCGACATCCCGCCACCTCTCAATGAGCAGTTCTTC.

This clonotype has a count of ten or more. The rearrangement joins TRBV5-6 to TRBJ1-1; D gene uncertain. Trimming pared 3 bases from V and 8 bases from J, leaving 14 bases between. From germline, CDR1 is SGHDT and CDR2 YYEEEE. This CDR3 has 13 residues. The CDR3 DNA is TGTGCCAGCAGCTACCGGACGTTGAGGGAAGCTTTCTTT. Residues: CASSYRTLREAFF.

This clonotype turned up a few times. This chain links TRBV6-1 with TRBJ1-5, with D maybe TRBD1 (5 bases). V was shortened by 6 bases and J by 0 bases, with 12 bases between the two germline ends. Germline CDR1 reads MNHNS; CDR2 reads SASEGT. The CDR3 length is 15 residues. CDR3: CASSKTDYSNQPQHF. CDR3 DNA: TGTGCCAGCAGCAAGACAGACTATAGCAATCAGCCCCAGCATTTT.

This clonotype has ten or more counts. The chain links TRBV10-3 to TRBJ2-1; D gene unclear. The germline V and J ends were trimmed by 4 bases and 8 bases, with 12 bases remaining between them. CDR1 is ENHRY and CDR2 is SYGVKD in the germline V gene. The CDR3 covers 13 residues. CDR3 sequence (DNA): TGTGCCATCAGTGTAGAGAAGCCCTATGAGCAGTTCTTC. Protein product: CAISVEKPYEQFF.

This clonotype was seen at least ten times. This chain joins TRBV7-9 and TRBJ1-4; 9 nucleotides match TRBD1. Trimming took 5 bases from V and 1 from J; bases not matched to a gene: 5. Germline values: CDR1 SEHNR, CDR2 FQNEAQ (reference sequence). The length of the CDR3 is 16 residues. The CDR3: CASSRGQGLTNEKLFF. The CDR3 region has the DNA TGTGCCAGCAGCCGCGGACAGGGGCTAACTAATGAAAAACTGTTTTTT.

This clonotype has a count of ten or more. The CDR3 DNA reads TGTGCCAGCAGCTGGGGCCGGGAGGTGGGGTTCTTC. As protein: CASSWGREVGFF. The chain links TRBV7-9 to TRBJ2-1, with 7 bases identical to TRBD2. Germline V gene data show CDR1 as SEHNR and CDR2 as FQNEAQ (reference sequence). The trim removed 4 bases at V and 15 bases at J, leaving 9 bases unmatched. CDR3 length: 12 amino acids.

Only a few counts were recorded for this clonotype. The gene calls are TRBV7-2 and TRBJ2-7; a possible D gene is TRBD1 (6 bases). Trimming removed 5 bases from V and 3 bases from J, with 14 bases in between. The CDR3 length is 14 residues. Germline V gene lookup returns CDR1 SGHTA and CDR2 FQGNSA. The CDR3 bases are TGTGCCAGCAGCGTACAGGGTATAAACTACGAGCAGTACTTC. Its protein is CASSVQGINYEQYF.

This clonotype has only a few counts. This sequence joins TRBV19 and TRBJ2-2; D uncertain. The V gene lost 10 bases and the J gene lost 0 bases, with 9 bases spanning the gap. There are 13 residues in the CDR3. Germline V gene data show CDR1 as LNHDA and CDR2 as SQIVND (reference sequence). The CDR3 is CATTTSNTGELFF. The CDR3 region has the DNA TGTGCCACAACGACATCGAACACCGGGGAGCTGTTTTTT.

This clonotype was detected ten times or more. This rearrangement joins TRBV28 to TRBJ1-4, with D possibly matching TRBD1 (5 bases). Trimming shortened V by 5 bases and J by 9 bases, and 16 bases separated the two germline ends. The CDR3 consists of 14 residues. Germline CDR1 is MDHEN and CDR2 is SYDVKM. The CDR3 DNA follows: TGTGCCAGCAGTCCCTCCGGAGACAGTCAAAAACTGTTTTTT. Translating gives CASSPSGDSQKLFF.